These T cell receptor beta chains were read from a single sample in a study of CD8+ T cells in alopecia areata. Only in-frame clones appear in the TCRdb table, and some are missing; sequencing was by immunoSEQ multiplex PCR. The sample records 95,000 to 150,000 clones, around 48% being singletons. Sample: NKG2D-low CD8+ T cells sorted from blood. These receptors were collected from a human donor with alopecia areata. Each CDR3 is given with its conserved first and last residue. A D gene is named only where the DNA matches it firmly. The size field is filled for only some rows; it gives once, few, many or a size class.

TRBD1,TRBV28,few,TRBJ2-7,CASSGQDEQYF,TGTGCCAGCAGCGGACAGGACGAGCAGTACTTC
.,TRBV4-1,.,TRBJ2-5,CASSVRDQETQYF,TGCGCCAGCAGCGTACGGGACCAAGAGACCCAGTACTTC
.,TRBV5-6,.,TRBJ2-7,CASSLGRGEQYF,TGTGCCAGCAGCTTGGGGCGAGGGGAGCAGTACTTC
TRBD2,TRBV29-1,.,TRBJ2-3,CSVGPGTSGTDTQYF,TGCAGCGTTGGACCGGGGACTAGCGGGACAGATACGCAGTATTTT
TRBD2,TRBV27,.,TRBJ2-1,CASTMGGKQFF,TGTGCCAGCACCATGGGAGGGAAGCAGTTCTTC
.,TRBV12-5,.,TRBJ2-7,CASAAIYEQYF,TGTGCTAGTGCCGCCATCTACGAGCAGTACTTC
.,TRBV6-6,.,TRBJ2-6,CASSYGSSGANVLTF,TGTGCCAGCAGTTACGGGTCCTCTGGGGCCAACGTCCTGACTTTC
TRBD2,TRBV6-6,few,TRBJ2-1,CAGSGGDNEQFF,TGTGCCGGCAGCGGGGGGGACAATGAGCAGTTCTTC
TRBD1,TRBV30,.,TRBJ2-5,CAWTRTGGLETQYF,TGTGCCTGGACCCGGACAGGGGGCCTGGAGACCCAGTACTTC
.,TRBV30,.,TRBJ2-7,CAWARGEYEQYF,TGTGCCTGGGCCCGGGGAGAATACGAGCAGTACTTC
TRBD2,TRBV5-4,.,TRBJ2-1,CASSLLAGGPDNEQFF,TGTGCCAGCAGCTTGCTAGCGGGGGGGCCGGACAATGAGCAGTTCTTC
.,TRBV29-1,.,TRBJ2-5,CNAAGGTQETQYF,TGCAACGCTGCAGGGGGGACTCAAGAGACCCAGTACTTC
.,TRBV29-1,few,TRBJ1-1,CSVEVFLGRKNTEAFF,TGCAGCGTTGAAGTCTTCCTTGGCCGAAAGAACACTGAAGCTTTCTTT
TRBD2,TRBV29-1,.,TRBJ2-7,CSAEEGGPGPQYF,TGCAGCGCCGAAGAGGGAGGGCCGGGACCGCAGTACTTC
TRBD1,TRBV29-1,.,TRBJ1-4,CSVLRQGNEKLFF,TGCAGCGTTCTCCGACAGGGGAATGAAAAACTGTTTTTT
TRBD2,TRBV30,.,TRBJ2-1,CAWGLADYNEQFF,TGTGCCTGGGGACTAGCGGACTACAATGAGCAGTTCTTC
.,TRBV11-2,.,TRBJ2-5,CASSLDRGETQYF,TGTGCCAGCAGCTTAGACCGCGGAGAGACCCAGTACTTC
TRBD2,TRBV30,.,TRBJ2-5,CAWSFAGTSGSQETQYF,TGTGCCTGGAGTTTCGCCGGGACTAGCGGGAGCCAAGAGACCCAGTACTTC
.,TRBV28,.,TRBJ2-5,CASSSLGHPYF,TGTGCCAGCAGTTCCCTTGGACACCCGTACTTC
.,TRBV14,few,TRBJ1-1,CASSPTALTRVGEAFF,TGTGCCAGCAGCCCTACGGCTCTCACTAGAGTAGGTGAAGCTTTCTTT
.,TRBV7-2,.,TRBJ2-7,CASSLGEYEQYF,TGTGCCAGCAGCTTGGGGGAGTACGAGCAGTACTTC
TRBD1,TRBV25-1,.,TRBJ1-6,CASRPGQGASPLHF,TGTGCCAGCAGACCGGGACAGGGGGCGTCACCCCTCCACTTT
TRBD1,TRBV11-2,.,TRBJ2-1,CASRQDRANEQFF,TGTGCCAGCAGACAGGACAGGGCTAATGAGCAGTTCTTC
TRBD2,TRBV29-1,.,TRBJ2-1,CSVEGGLAGGYNEQFF,TGCAGCGTTGAAGGTGGACTAGCGGGAGGGTACAATGAGCAGTTCTTC
TRBD1,TRBV29-1,.,TRBJ1-2,CSVPGQGEGYTF,TGCAGCGTCCCGGGACAGGGTGAGGGCTACACCTTC
TRBD1,TRBV29-1,.,TRBJ2-2,CSVTGTGSAGELFF,TGCAGCGTTACCGGGACAGGTTCTGCCGGGGAGCTGTTTTTT
TRBD1,TRBV23-1,.,TRBJ1-5,CASSRPGQGKPQHF,TGCGCCAGCAGTCGACCGGGACAGGGGAAGCCCCAGCATTTT
.,TRBV29-1,few,TRBJ2-1,CSVWAEYNEQFF,TGCAGCGTTTGGGCAGAGTACAATGAGCAGTTCTTC
.,TRBV29-1,.,TRBJ2-3,CSVGGELGTDTQYF,TGCAGCGTTGGGGGGGAGTTGGGCACAGATACGCAGTATTTT
TRBD2,TRBV4-3,few,TRBJ2-7,CASSQGFSGAPYEQYF,TGCGCCAGCAGCCAAGGTTTTAGCGGGGCCCCCTACGAGCAGTACTTC
.,TRBV29-1,few,TRBJ1-1,CSVVGDTEAFF,TGCAGCGTTGTAGGGGACACTGAAGCTTTCTTT
TRBD1,TRBV28,.,TRBJ2-7,CASSLVFGTDDSYEQYF,TGTGCCAGCAGTTTAGTGTTCGGGACAGATGATTCCTACGAGCAGTACTTC
.,TRBV29-1,few,TRBJ2-1,CSAVGGPRDEQFF,TGCAGCGCCGTAGGGGGACCCAGGGATGAGCAGTTCTTC
TRBD2,TRBV5-6,few,TRBJ2-4,CASSKGLEEYF,TGTGCCAGCAGCAAGGGACTAGAAGAGTACTTC
.,TRBV29-1,few,TRBJ1-1,CSVESGSTEAFF,TGCAGCGTTGAATCCGGGAGTACTGAAGCTTTCTTT
.,TRBV6-6,.,TRBJ2-6,CASSYSIGANVLTF,TGTGCCAGCAGTTACTCGATTGGGGCCAACGTCCTGACTTTC
.,TRBV6-5,.,TRBJ2-3,CASSYYGSTDTQYF,TGTGCCAGCAGTTACTACGGTAGCACAGATACGCAGTATTTT
.,TRBV29-1,few,TRBJ1-2,CSVETDYGYTF,TGCAGCGTTGAAACAGATTATGGCTACACCTTC
TRBD1,TRBV7-2,.,TRBJ2-5,CASSDRDRPRKYQETQYF,TGTGCCAGCAGCGACCGGGACAGGCCGCGAAAGTACCAAGAGACCCAGTACTTC
TRBD2,TRBV15,many,TRBJ2-5,CATSRERGLGTETQYF,TGTGCCACCAGCAGAGAGAGGGGACTAGGGACCGAGACCCAGTACTTC
.,TRBV2,.,TRBJ1-5,CASGLNQPQHF,TGTGCCAGCGGACTGAATCAGCCCCAGCATTTT
.,TRBV5-6,.,TRBJ2-7,CASSPGQTYEQYF,TGTGCCAGCAGCCCCGGACAGACCTACGAGCAGTACTTC
TRBD2,TRBV25-1,.,TRBJ2-1,CASSDSGGYNEQFF,TGTGCCAGCAGTGATAGCGGGGGCTACAATGAGCAGTTCTTC
.,TRBV4-2,.,TRBJ2-7,CASSQEGSAGASYEQYF,TGTGCCAGCAGCCAAGAAGGATCCGCGGGGGCCTCCTACGAGCAGTACTTC
.,TRBV5-6,.,TRBJ2-7,CASSLGAGVEQYF,TGTGCCAGCAGCTTGGGGGCCGGGGTTGAGCAGTACTTC
.,TRBV29-1,.,TRBJ2-7,CSVDGLSLEGYEQYF,TGCAGCGTTGATGGTCTGAGCCTCGAGGGGTACGAGCAGTACTTC
.,TRBV5-6,.,TRBJ2-1,CASSRTSGNEQFF,TGTGCCAGCAGCCGTACTAGTGGCAATGAGCAGTTCTTC
.,TRBV30,.,TRBJ2-2,CAWSATGYGGELFF,TGTGCCTGGAGTGCAACAGGGTACGGCGGGGAGCTGTTTTTT
.,TRBV7-8,.,TRBJ2-1,CASSLLSLGLPFF,TGTGCCAGCAGCTTACTGTCGTTAGGGCTACCGTTCTTC